A single T cell receptor (beta chain) is shown here with its context. Its cognate antigen is unknown. The data were taken from a study of T cell responses to AZD1222 COVID-19 vaccine. Whole-study results and caveats: Along spike, vaccine-associated CD4 TCRs were found throughout, with dominance at 160-218 and 743-854. Repertoire sampling occurred only after the peak T cell response. The study identified only five to seven AZD1222 recipients as seropositive at baseline. Donors were mostly white British, more females; clonal diversity possibly underestimated.

This CDR3 comprises 15 residues. Trimming cost V 0 bases and J 0 bases, with 7 bases left between them. Germline CDR1 is SGDLS and CDR2 is YYNGEE. Method: immunoSEQ multiplex PCR; TCRdb's copy keeps in-frame clones and lacks some. The table records about 100,000 clones, about 90% of them present only once. The origin of this receptor is an adult in good health. Sequenced material: peripheral blood, taken on day 0 of MenACWY control vaccination. V is TRBV9 and J is TRBJ1-3; D unresolved. In nucleotides, the CDR3 is TGTGCCAGCAGCGTAGATGAGGGCTCTGGAAACACCATATATTTT. Its protein product is CASSVDEGSGNTIYF.